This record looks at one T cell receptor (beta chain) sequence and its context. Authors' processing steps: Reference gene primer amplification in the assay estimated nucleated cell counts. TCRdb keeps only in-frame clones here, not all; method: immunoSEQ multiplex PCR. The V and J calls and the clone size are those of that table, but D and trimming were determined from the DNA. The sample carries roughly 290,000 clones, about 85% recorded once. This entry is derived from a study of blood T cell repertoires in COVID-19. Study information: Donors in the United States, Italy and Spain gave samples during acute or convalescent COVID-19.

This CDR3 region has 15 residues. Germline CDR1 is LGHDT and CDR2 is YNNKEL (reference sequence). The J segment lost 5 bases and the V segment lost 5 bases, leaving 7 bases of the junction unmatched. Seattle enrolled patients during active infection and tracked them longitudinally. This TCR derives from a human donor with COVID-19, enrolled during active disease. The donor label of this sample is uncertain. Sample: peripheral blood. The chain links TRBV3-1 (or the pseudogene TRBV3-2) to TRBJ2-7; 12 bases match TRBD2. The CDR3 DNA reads TGTGCCAGCAGCACACGGACTAGCGGGAACCACGAGCAGTACTTC. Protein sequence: CASSTRTSGNHEQYF.